This TCR beta chain was captured by sequencing in a study of T cell repertoires in ileal Crohn's disease. Study-level information: About half received postoperative treatment, under 14 with thiopurines and 15 to 20 anti-TNF.

Germline V gene sequence: CDR1 SQVTM, CDR2 ANQGSEA. With 5 bases clipped from V and 3 bases from J, the junction kept 10 bases outside the gene matches. The CDR3 loop spans 14 amino acids. Concerning this clone: Antigen specificity is unknown.

Study results and caveats: Mucosal expansions were suggested to be mainly CD8 T cells. Compared with non-smokers, active smokers at surgery showed more clonal expansions.

Each sample's TCRB immunosequencing used around 500 nanograms of biopsy DNA. Repertoires were generated with immunoSEQ multiplex PCR, while TCRdb's copy carries only in-frame clones and drops some. Of approximately 9,600 clones in the sample, less than 85% were seen once. This receptor was obtained from an adult with Crohn's disease. Source material: ileal tissue. The chain has TRBV29-1 and TRBJ2-7; 7 nucleotides match TRBD1. The CDR3 DNA sequence: TGCAGCGTTTTTGGGGCAACAGGGGTCTACGAGCAGTACTTC. This encodes CSVFGATGVYEQYF.